A selection of T cell receptor beta chains follows, all from one sample in a study of OX40 agonist ivuxolimab in advanced cancers. This table comes from immunoSEQ multiplex PCR, and its TCRdb copy is limited to in-frame clones, with some not included. The top ten clones hold more than 13% of a sample with some 60,000 clones, about 90% of them seen once. This sample comprised CD4+ or CD8+ T cells sorted from blood, obtained in a trial of the OX40 agonist ivuxolimab. These receptors all stem from an adult with an advanced solid tumor such as melanoma, head and neck, liver or kidney cancer. Both conserved end residues are part of each CDR3. A D gene is named only where the DNA matches it firmly. Part of the rows lack a size; the others show once, few, many or a class for expanded clones.

clone size: NA
D gene: TRBD1
V gene: TRBV6-5
J gene: TRBJ1-1
CDR3 DNA: TGTGCCAGTGGTCGAGACAGGGACACTGAAGCTTTCTTT
CDR3 protein: CASGRDRDTEAFF

clone size: NA
D gene: NA
V gene: TRBV30
J gene: TRBJ2-3
CDR3 DNA: TGTGCCTGGAGAGCGGTGACTAGCACAGATACGCAGTATTTT
CDR3 protein: CAWRAVTSTDTQYF

clone size: NA
D gene: NA
V gene: TRBV19
J gene: TRBJ2-7
CDR3 DNA: TGTGCCAGTAGTAGGCGTCAGGACCCTTCTTACGAGCAGTACTTC
CDR3 protein: CASSRRQDPSYEQYF

clone size: NA
D gene: NA
V gene: TRBV29-1
J gene: TRBJ1-1
CDR3 DNA: TGCAGCGTTGAGTCAGGGCGGACTGAAGCTTTCTTT
CDR3 protein: CSVESGRTEAFF

clone size: NA
D gene: NA
V gene: TRBV28
J gene: TRBJ1-1
CDR3 DNA: TGTGCCAGCCGTCAGGGCACTGAAGCTTTCTTT
CDR3 protein: CASRQGTEAFF

clone size: NA
D gene: NA
V gene: TRBV25-1
J gene: TRBJ2-7
CDR3 DNA: TGTGCCAGCAGTGCATATAACGAGCAGTACTTC
CDR3 protein: CASSAYNEQYF

clone size: NA
D gene: NA
V gene: TRBV28
J gene: TRBJ2-7
CDR3 DNA: TGTGCCAGCAGTTTGAGGGGAAGGGCTTCATACGAGCAGTACTTC
CDR3 protein: CASSLRGRASYEQYF

clone size: NA
D gene: TRBD1
V gene: TRBV5-6
J gene: TRBJ2-2
CDR3 DNA: TGTGCCAGCAGCCCGGACAGGGGTAACACCGGGGAGCTGTTTTTT
CDR3 protein: CASSPDRGNTGELFF

clone size: NA
D gene: TRBD1
V gene: TRBV7-9
J gene: TRBJ1-3
CDR3 DNA: TGTGCCAGCAGCAGGGACAGCGTCTCTGGAAACACCATATATTTT
CDR3 protein: CASSRDSVSGNTIYF

clone size: NA
D gene: NA
V gene: TRBV28
J gene: TRBJ2-1
CDR3 DNA: TGTGCCAGCAGTCTTGAGTCGGGAAAGCAGTTCTTC
CDR3 protein: CASSLESGKQFF

clone size: once
D gene: NA
V gene: TRBV6-5
J gene: TRBJ2-3
CDR3 DNA: TGTGCCAGCAGGGGACCTAGCACAGATACGCAGTATTTT
CDR3 protein: CASRGPSTDTQYF

clone size: NA
D gene: NA
V gene: TRBV2
J gene: TRBJ1-1
CDR3 DNA: TGTGCCAGCAGTGAAAGGAATAGCGGCACTGAAGCTTTCTTT
CDR3 protein: CASSERNSGTEAFF

clone size: NA
D gene: NA
V gene: TRBV11-3
J gene: TRBJ1-6
CDR3 DNA: TGTGCCAGCAGCTTTTCCGGCTCACCCCTCCACTTT
CDR3 protein: CASSFSGSPLHF

clone size: NA
D gene: TRBD2
V gene: TRBV7-2
J gene: TRBJ2-5
CDR3 DNA: TGTGCCAGCAGCCGTTCAGCGGGAGGAGAGACCCAGTACTTC
CDR3 protein: CASSRSAGGETQYF

clone size: NA
D gene: TRBD1
V gene: TRBV6-5
J gene: TRBJ1-5
CDR3 DNA: TGTGCCAGCAGACAGGGGAATCAGCCCCAGCATTTT
CDR3 protein: CASRQGNQPQHF

clone size: NA
D gene: TRBD2
V gene: TRBV7-8
J gene: TRBJ2-7
CDR3 DNA: TGTGCCAGCAGAAGGACTAGCGGGAGGATCCTAAACTCCTACGAGCAGTACTTC
CDR3 protein: CASRRTSGRILNSYEQYF

clone size: NA
D gene: NA
V gene: TRBV20-1
J gene: TRBJ2-5
CDR3 DNA: TGCAGTGTACCGTACCAAGAGACCCAGTACTTC
CDR3 protein: CSVPYQETQYF

clone size: NA
D gene: NA
V gene: TRBV27
J gene: TRBJ2-6
CDR3 DNA: TGTGCCAGCAGCTCTGGGGCCAACGTCCTGACTTTC
CDR3 protein: CASSSGANVLTF

clone size: NA
D gene: NA
V gene: TRBV30
J gene: TRBJ2-2
CDR3 DNA: TGTGCCTGGAGTGCGGGGACCCCTCCCGGGGAGCTGTTTTTT
CDR3 protein: CAWSAGTPPGELFF

clone size: NA
D gene: NA
V gene: TRBV7-2
J gene: TRBJ2-7
CDR3 DNA: TGTGCCAGCAGCGACACAGGTATCGACGAGCAGTACTTC
CDR3 protein: CASSDTGIDEQYF

clone size: NA
D gene: NA
V gene: TRBV5-1
J gene: TRBJ2-7
CDR3 DNA: TGCGCCAGCCGCTCCTCCTTGACAGTTGGCAACGAGCAGTACTTC
CDR3 protein: CASRSSLTVGNEQYF

clone size: NA
D gene: NA
V gene: TRBV6-6
J gene: TRBJ2-3
CDR3 DNA: TGTGCCAGCAGTTACGGCGGAAGCACAGATACGCAGTATTTT
CDR3 protein: CASSYGGSTDTQYF

clone size: NA
D gene: NA
V gene: TRBV28
J gene: TRBJ1-6
CDR3 DNA: TGTGCCAGCAGCCAGAATTTCGGGGCGAACGTGAATTCACCCCTCCACTTT
CDR3 protein: CASSQNFGANVNSPLHF

clone size: NA
D gene: NA
V gene: TRBV4-3
J gene: TRBJ1-5
CDR3 DNA: TGCGCCAGCAGCCAGGACAATTCTCTGGGAAATCAGCCCCAGCATTTT
CDR3 protein: CASSQDNSLGNQPQHF

clone size: NA
D gene: TRBD2
V gene: TRBV27
J gene: TRBJ2-1
CDR3 DNA: TGTGCCAGCAGTCCCCTCGCTAGCGGTAATTACAATGAGCAGTTCTTC
CDR3 protein: CASSPLASGNYNEQFF

clone size: few
D gene: NA
V gene: TRBV2
J gene: TRBJ1-2
CDR3 DNA: TGTGCCAGCTCCCAGCAGAACTATGGCTACACCTTC
CDR3 protein: CASSQQNYGYTF

clone size: NA
D gene: TRBD2
V gene: TRBV28
J gene: TRBJ2-7
CDR3 DNA: TGTGCCGTGGAGGCTAGCGGGACCAAAAGCTACGAGCAGTACTTC
CDR3 protein: CAVEASGTKSYEQYF

clone size: NA
D gene: NA
V gene: TRBV6-6
J gene: TRBJ2-7
CDR3 DNA: TGTGCCAGCAGTTACTATTCGAGGGGGGACTACGTGCAGTACTTC
CDR3 protein: CASSYYSRGDYVQYF

clone size: few
D gene: NA
V gene: TRBV2
J gene: TRBJ1-1
CDR3 DNA: TGTGCCAGCAGAATTAGCACTGAAGCTTTCTTT
CDR3 protein: CASRISTEAFF

clone size: NA
D gene: TRBD1
V gene: TRBV28
J gene: TRBJ2-7
CDR3 DNA: TGTGCCAGCAGCTTACCGGGACAGGGAGACGAGCAGTACTTC
CDR3 protein: CASSLPGQGDEQYF

clone size: NA
D gene: NA
V gene: TRBV25-1
J gene: TRBJ2-7
CDR3 DNA: TGTGCCAGCAGTCAAGCGGGACAGTACGAGCAGTACTTC
CDR3 protein: CASSQAGQYEQYF

clone size: NA
D gene: TRBD1
V gene: TRBV5-1
J gene: TRBJ2-3
CDR3 DNA: TGCGCCAGCAGCAGAACAGGGGGCGGCACAGATACGCAGTATTTT
CDR3 protein: CASSRTGGGTDTQYF

clone size: NA
D gene: NA
V gene: TRBV7-2
J gene: TRBJ2-3
CDR3 DNA: TGTGCCAGCAGCTTGGGTGGGTCCGCATCCACAGATACGCAGTATTTT
CDR3 protein: CASSLGGSASTDTQYF

clone size: NA
D gene: TRBD1
V gene: TRBV7-9
J gene: TRBJ1-1
CDR3 DNA: TGTGCCAGCAGCTTAGTCCAGGGGGCCTCACACACTGAAGCTTTCTTT
CDR3 protein: CASSLVQGASHTEAFF

clone size: once
D gene: TRBD2
V gene: TRBV6-5
J gene: TRBJ2-7
CDR3 DNA: TGTGCCAGCAGGACTAGCGGGAACTACGAGCAGTACTTC
CDR3 protein: CASRTSGNYEQYF

clone size: few
D gene: NA
V gene: TRBV19
J gene: TRBJ2-7
CDR3 DNA: TGTGCCAGTAGTATCAGGAGCGTCGCAAACCCCTCCTACGAGCAGTACTTC
CDR3 protein: CASSIRSVANPSYEQYF

clone size: NA
D gene: NA
V gene: TRBV18
J gene: TRBJ2-7
CDR3 DNA: TGTGCCAGCAAACCGCTTGGGGGTGAGCAGTACTTC
CDR3 protein: CASKPLGGEQYF

clone size: NA
D gene: TRBD2
V gene: TRBV9
J gene: TRBJ2-3
CDR3 DNA: TGTGCCAGCAGCGCGCGACTAGCGGACCCCACAGATACGCAGTATTTT
CDR3 protein: CASSARLADPTDTQYF

clone size: NA
D gene: NA
V gene: TRBV11-2
J gene: TRBJ2-5
CDR3 DNA: TGTGCCAGCAGCGAACAAGAGACCCAGTACTTC
CDR3 protein: CASSEQETQYF

clone size: NA
D gene: NA
V gene: TRBV6-1
J gene: TRBJ2-5
CDR3 DNA: TGTGCCAGCAGTGGGTGGGGGCTTCAAGAGACCCAGTACTTC
CDR3 protein: CASSGWGLQETQYF

clone size: NA
D gene: TRBD1
V gene: TRBV7-2
J gene: TRBJ1-5
CDR3 DNA: TGTGCCAGCAGCTTAAATGGGCAGGGGGCCGGTCAGCCCCAGCATTTT
CDR3 protein: CASSLNGQGAGQPQHF

clone size: NA
D gene: NA
V gene: TRBV7-2
J gene: TRBJ1-5
CDR3 DNA: TGTGCCAGCAGCTTAGAGTCAACTAGCAATCAGCCCCAGCATTTT
CDR3 protein: CASSLESTSNQPQHF

clone size: NA
D gene: TRBD1
V gene: TRBV5-6
J gene: TRBJ2-3
CDR3 DNA: TGTGCCAGCGGACGGACAGGGACCACAGATACGCAGTATTTT
CDR3 protein: CASGRTGTTDTQYF

clone size: NA
D gene: TRBD1
V gene: TRBV5-1
J gene: TRBJ2-7
CDR3 DNA: TGCGCCAGCAGCTCCCTCGGACAGGCCTGGGAGCAGTACTTC
CDR3 protein: CASSSLGQAWEQYF

clone size: NA
D gene: NA
V gene: TRBV12-5
J gene: TRBJ2-7
CDR3 DNA: TGTGCTAGTGGTGCTCCCCCACGGGTCTCCTACGAGCAGTACTTC
CDR3 protein: CASGAPPRVSYEQYF

clone size: NA
D gene: TRBD2
V gene: TRBV19
J gene: TRBJ2-1
CDR3 DNA: TGTGCCAGTAGTGGCTTCGGGACTAGCGGGTACAATGAGCAGTTCTTC
CDR3 protein: CASSGFGTSGYNEQFF

clone size: NA
D gene: TRBD1
V gene: TRBV18
J gene: TRBJ2-1
CDR3 DNA: TGTGCCAGCTCACCGAGCGGGACAGGGACCTACGGTGAGCAGTTCTTC
CDR3 protein: CASSPSGTGTYGEQFF

clone size: NA
D gene: NA
V gene: TRBV19
J gene: TRBJ2-1
CDR3 DNA: TGTGCCAGTAGTCCAGAAACTAGGAGCTCCTACAATGAGCAGTTCTTC
CDR3 protein: CASSPETRSSYNEQFF

clone size: NA
D gene: TRBD2
V gene: TRBV28
J gene: TRBJ2-5
CDR3 DNA: TGTGCCAGCAGTTTGGGGACTAGCGGAACCACCCTCAGGACCCAGTACTTC
CDR3 protein: CASSLGTSGTTLRTQYF

clone size: NA
D gene: NA
V gene: TRBV29-1
J gene: TRBJ1-2
CDR3 DNA: TGCAGCGTTGAGGGGACCCTCATCCATGGCTACACCTTC
CDR3 protein: CSVEGTLIHGYTF

clone size: NA
D gene: NA
V gene: TRBV7-2
J gene: TRBJ2-5
CDR3 DNA: TGTGCCAGCAGCTTAGTATCGGGGGCGCGAGAGACCCAGTACTTC
CDR3 protein: CASSLVSGARETQYF

clone size: NA
D gene: TRBD1
V gene: TRBV28
J gene: TRBJ1-5
CDR3 DNA: TGTGCCAGCTATGTTGCACGGGGACAGGGCAATCAGCCCCAGCATTTT
CDR3 protein: CASYVARGQGNQPQHF

clone size: NA
D gene: TRBD2
V gene: TRBV28
J gene: TRBJ2-2
CDR3 DNA: TGTGCCAGCAGTTTATGGCGTCTAGCGGGAGGGCCGGGGGAGCTGTTTTTT
CDR3 protein: CASSLWRLAGGPGELFF